The 30 T cell receptor beta chains below all came from one sample that was sequenced in a study of immune heterogeneity within non-small cell lung tumors. The template consisted of bulk tumor genomic DNA, with about 640 ng used per sample. While surgery was under way, several biopsies spaced far apart were taken per primary tumor. Before undergoing curative surgery, patients had newly diagnosed non-small cell lung cancer that was untreated. CDR3 of TCR beta was amplified by multiplex PCR that used 32 V and 13 J primers. One entry per CDR3 protein, called by TCRdb with MiXCR from the multiplex PCR reads. The sample shows fewer than 25,000 distinct CDR3 sequences, under 30% of them seen only once. The sample consisted of lung tumor tissue. These receptors were taken from a man aged 40-49 years with non-small cell lung cancer.

The chain links TRBV12-3 or TRBV12-4 to TRBJ1-1; weak D call: TRBD1 (5 bases). The length of the CDR3 is 12 residues. V lost 5 bases and J lost 5, with 9 bases in between. The DNA of the CDR3 is TGTGCCAGCAGTGGCCGACAGACTGAAGCTTTCTTT. Encoded protein: CASSGRQTEAFF.

This chain connects TRBV7-2 to TRBJ2-7; D is perhaps TRBD2 (6 bases). The CDR3 is 15 residues long. V was shortened by 1 base and J by 7 bases, with 17 bases between the two germline ends. Germline V gives CDR1 SGHTA, CDR2 FQGNSA. The CDR3 sequence: CASSLGMGLRREQYF. In nucleotides, the CDR3 is TGTGCCAGCAGCTTAGGAATGGGACTCCGCCGTGAGCAGTACTTC.

This clonotype has just a few counts. This rearrangement joins TRBV2 to TRBJ2-4, with a possible D match to TRBD2 (5 bases). CDR1 is SNHLY and CDR2 is FYNNEI in the germline V gene. Trimming removed 2 bases at V and 0 bases at J, with 11 bases between. The CDR3 covers 16 residues. The CDR3 region is CASSESWRLAKNIQYF. The DNA of the CDR3 is TGTGCCAGCAGTGAATCGTGGAGGTTAGCCAAAAACATTCAGTACTTC.

CDR3 nucleotides: TGCGCCAGCAGCGCCCAACCGGGACACGGCGATGAAGCTTTCTTT. Amino acid sequence: CASSAQPGHGDEAFF. The J gene is TRBJ1-1, the V gene TRBV5-1, with D maybe TRBD1 (6 bases). Germline CDR1 SGHRS, CDR2 YFSETQ. Trimming took off 4 bases at V and 7 bases at J, with 20 bases between the two ends. The CDR3 consists of 15 residues.

This rearrangement joins TRBV4-2 to TRBJ2-2; 14 bases map to TRBD2. CDR1 and CDR2 (germline): LGHNA, YNFKEQ. The CDR3 is made up of 19 amino acids. V gave up 4 bases and J gave up 0 bases; unmatched junction bases: 7. This chain's CDR3 is CASSRPGLAGVTNTGELFF. The CDR3 nucleotides read TGTGCCAGCAGCCGACCGGGACTAGCGGGAGTTACGAACACCGGGGAGCTGTTTTTT.

DNA of the CDR3: TGTGCCAGCAGCCGCCAGGGGGGGGGTTACGAGCAGTACTTC. Residues: CASSRQGGGYEQYF. The chain links TRBV5-6 to TRBJ2-7; either TRBD1 or TRBD2 may fit D (7 bases each). This CDR3 has 14 residues. CDR1 is SGHDT and CDR2 is YYEEEE in the germline V gene. V shed 4 bases and J shed 4 bases, with 15 bases lying between them.

This sequence joins TRBV9 and TRBJ1-5, with a weak D call TRBD1 (6 bases). The V gene's germline CDR1 is SGDLS and CDR2 YYNGEE. There are 16 residues in the CDR3. The V and J ends lost 0 bases and 2 bases respectively, with 12 bases between them. The CDR3 spells CASSVEGGDGNQPQHF. CDR3 bases: TGTGCCAGCAGCGTAGAGGGGGGGGATGGCAATCAGCCCCAGCATTTT.

This clonotype occurred many times. This chain connects TRBV13 to TRBJ1-2, with 9 bases identical to TRBD1. Germline V CDR1 and CDR2: PRHDT, FYEKMQ (reference sequence). The CDR3 extends over 18 amino acids. V was pared by 1 base and J by 5 bases, with 14 bases of the junction left unmatched. The CDR3 protein is CASSLASGTGLGGYGYTF. The DNA of the CDR3 is TGTGCCAGCAGCTTAGCCTCCGGGACAGGGCTTGGTGGGTATGGCTACACCTTC.

This clonotype was counted between two and nine times. V usage is TRBV12-3 or TRBV12-4 and J usage is TRBJ1-2, with a weak D call TRBD1 (5 bases). The CDR3 loop spans 11 amino acids. Trimming shortened V by 6 bases and J by 7 bases, and 9 bases separated the two germline ends. The CDR3 is CASSLGRGYTF. CDR3 nucleotides: TGTGCCAGCAGCCTGGGACGTGGCTACACCTTC.

In its sample, this clonotype ranks as medium-sized. V usage is TRBV5-1 and J usage is TRBJ2-1; 7 bases agree with TRBD2. This CDR3 has 15 residues. Per the germline V gene, CDR1 is SGHRS and CDR2 is YFSETQ. Trimming at V came to 4 bases and at J to 7 bases, leaving 11 bases not matched to a gene. In DNA, the CDR3 is TGCGCCAGCAGCCCGGACGGGGGGAGTGGGAATGAGCAGTTCTTC. Translated: CASSPDGGSGNEQFF.

As to this clonotype: Germline and junction disagree at one end, which may indicate a read error. The V gene is TRBV4-1, the J gene TRBJ1-5, with TRBD1 matching 11 bases. The CDR3 consists of 17 residues. Germline loops: CDR1 MGHRA, CDR2 YSYEKL. Here the CDR3 DNA reads TGCGCCATCAGCCAAGGGACAGGGGGTTGGGGCAATCAGCCCCAGCATTTT. This encodes CAISQGTGGWGNQPQHF.

About this clonotype itself: A read error may explain this, as a much larger clone is one base away. This chain connects TRBV7-8 to TRBJ2-7; 10 bases line up with TRBD1. The germline CDR1 and CDR2 sequences are SGHVS and FQNEAQ. The CDR3 extends over 16 amino acids. Unmatched junction bases numbered 11, after V lost 5 bases and J lost 4 bases. CDR3 DNA: TGTGCCAGCAGCCCGCCCCTCGGGACAGGGGCTTACGAGCAGTACTTC. It codes for CASSPPLGTGAYEQYF.

Many counts were recorded for this clonotype. The chain employs TRBV12-3 or TRBV12-4 and TRBJ1-2, with D maybe TRBD1 (6 bases). Trimming took off 1 base at V and 2 bases at J, with 8 bases between the two ends. The CDR3 runs 14 residues. The CDR3 sequence is CASSLGQGNYGYTF. CDR3 DNA: TGTGCCAGCAGTTTAGGGCAGGGGAACTATGGCTACACCTTC.

The chain recombines TRBV4-2 with TRBJ2-7; 9 bases fit TRBD2. CDR3 length: 17 amino acids. Looked up from germline, CDR1 is LGHNA and CDR2 is YNFKEQ. The V gene end was trimmed by 3 bases and the J gene end by 1 base; junction bases not matched to a gene: 10. DNA of the CDR3: TGTGCCAGCAGCCAGGACCGGAGTAGCGGGGGATCCTACGAGCAGTACTTC. Amino acids: CASSQDRSSGGSYEQYF.

This clonotype came up a few times. In DNA, the CDR3 is TGTGCCAGCAGCTTTAGCGGGAGGGGAGATACGCAGTATTTT. Protein sequence: CASSFSGRGDTQYF. The V and J genes are TRBV7-9 and TRBJ2-3, with TRBD2 matching 11 bases. The germline V gene has CDR1 SEHNR and CDR2 FQNEAQ (reference sequence). J gave up 5 bases and V 3 bases, and 1 base lay outside the gene matches. The CDR3 length is 14 residues.

Details on this clonotype: A much larger clonotype is one base distant, so this may be a read error. The genes are TRBV4-3 and TRBJ2-6; D not resolved. This CDR3 spans 15 amino acids. Germline V gene sequence: CDR1 LGHNA, CDR2 YSLEER. V was trimmed by 4 bases and J by 0 bases, leaving 7 bases between them. Here the CDR3 reads CASSPRSSGANVLTF. The CDR3 DNA reads as TGCGCCAGCAGCCCGCGAAGCTCTGGGGCCAACGTCCTGACTTTC.

The rearrangement links TRBV10-3 to TRBJ1-3; D is unresolved. This CDR3 spans 12 amino acids. Trimming left V 11 bases short and J 0 bases short, with 8 bases between. Germline V gives CDR1 ENHRY, CDR2 SYGVKD. The CDR3 spells CAVGASGNTIYF. The CDR3 DNA is TGTGCCGTCGGAGCCTCTGGAAACACCATATATTTT.

This clonotype was seen only a few times. The genes are TRBV6-4 and TRBJ2-3, with 10 bases aligning to TRBD2. CDR3 length: 13 residues. Per the germline V gene, CDR1 is MRHNA and CDR2 is SNTAGT. The J segment lost 10 bases and the V segment lost 5 bases, leaving 6 bases of the junction unmatched. CDR3 nucleotides: TGTGCCAGCAGTCCTAGCGGGAGTTCAGCGCAGTATTTT. Translation gives CASSPSGSSAQYF.

Concerning this clonotype: A much bigger clone sits one base away, suggesting this may be a read error. V is TRBV6-2 or TRBV6-3 and J is TRBJ2-7, with 9 bases identical to TRBD2. V shed 6 bases and J 4 bases; nucleotides not matched to a gene: 7. The CDR3 is 14 amino acids. Looked up from germline, CDR1 is MNHEY and CDR2 is SVGEGT. Here the CDR3 reads CASSSGTSKYEQYF. In nucleotides, the CDR3 is TGTGCCAGCAGCTCCGGGACTAGCAAGTACGAGCAGTACTTC.

A note on this clonotype: At one end the junction does not follow the germline gene, possibly because of a read error. V usage is TRBV6-1 and J usage is TRBJ1-1; D call uncertain. CDR1 is MNHNS, CDR2 SASEGT, per germline. The CDR3 is made up of 13 amino acids. Here the CDR3 reads CVSSERQITEAFF. Written as DNA, the CDR3 is TGTGTCAGCAGTGAACGGCAGATTACTGAAGCTTTCTTT.

This clonotype has ten or more counts. The chain links TRBV20-1 to TRBJ2-2, with 8 bases aligning to TRBD2. V trimming: 0 bases; J trimming: 5 bases; junction bases outside the gene matches: 5. The CDR3 covers 15 residues. The germline V gene encodes CDR1 DFQATT and CDR2 SNEGSKA (reference sequence). The chain's CDR3 is CSAREREVGTGELFF. In DNA form, the CDR3 reads TGCAGTGCTAGAGAGCGGGAGGTTGGGACCGGGGAGCTGTTTTTT.

This clonotype showed up many times. The chain is built from TRBV18 and TRBJ1-2; possible D gene TRBD1, 5 bases. The germline gives CDR1 KGHSH, CDR2 LQKENI. The CDR3 runs 15 residues. Trimming removed 5 bases from V and 2 bases from J, with 15 bases in between. CDR3 in amino acids: CASSEATTVNYGYTF. As DNA, the CDR3 is TGTGCCAGCTCAGAAGCGACGACAGTAAACTATGGCTACACCTTC.

This clonotype was picked up many times. The chain recombines TRBV7-9 with TRBJ2-7, with a weak D call TRBD1 (6 bases). Trimming took 5 bases from V and 4 from J, leaving 9 bases between them. Germline assignment: CDR1 SEHNR and CDR2 FQNEAQ (reference sequence). This CDR3 contains 12 residues. The CDR3 loop is CASSVQGYEQYF. The CDR3 DNA reads TGTGCCAGCAGCGTACAGGGTTACGAGCAGTACTTC.

This clonotype was detected ten times or more. The chain carries TRBV4-1 and TRBJ2-1; D possibly corresponds to TRBD1 (6 bases). This CDR3 comprises 12 residues. The germline V gene has CDR1 MGHRA and CDR2 YSYEKL. The V end was cut by 6 bases, the J end by 7 bases, with 10 bases between. In DNA, the CDR3 is TGCGCCAGCAGAGATCAGGGGAATGAGCAGTTCTTC. The encoded protein is CASRDQGNEQFF.

This clonotype was picked up many times. The J gene is TRBJ1-2, the V gene TRBV5-1, with D tentatively TRBD1 (6 bases). The CDR3 totals 14 residues. Germline CDR1 and CDR2: SGHRS and YFSETQ. V gave up 4 bases and J gave up 0 bases, with 10 bases separating them. The CDR3 sequence: CASSAGQTNYGYTF. For the CDR3, the DNA is TGCGCCAGCAGCGCCGGACAGACTAACTATGGCTACACCTTC.

The V call is TRBV2, the J call TRBJ2-5; TRBD2 agrees at 7 bases. CDR3 length: 15 amino acids. Germline trimming cut 6 bases from V and 0 bases from J; bases unmatched to any gene: 7. Germline CDR1 is SNHLY and CDR2 is FYNNEI. The DNA of the CDR3 is TGTGCCAGCAGCGCCCCTAGCGGAAACCAAGAGACCCAGTACTTC. Protein sequence: CASSAPSGNQETQYF.

This chain links TRBV3-1 with TRBJ2-3; D call uncertain. Trimming left V 0 bases short and J 2 bases short, with 12 bases between. This CDR3 has 16 residues. CDR1 is LGHDT and CDR2 is YNNKEL in the germline V gene (reference sequence). The CDR3 DNA follows: TGTGCCAGCAGCCAAGAGGTTCCCCTGCACACAGATACGCAGTATTTT. It is translated as CASSQEVPLHTDTQYF.

There are a few counts of this clonotype. V usage is TRBV15 and J usage is TRBJ2-5, with a weak D call TRBD1 (6 bases). The CDR3 is 16 amino acids. Germline-derived CDR1 and CDR2 are LNHNV and YYDKDF (reference sequence). Trimming removed 0 bases at V and 5 bases at J, with 16 bases between. CDR3 sequence: CATSRDRPARGETQYF. CDR3 DNA: TGTGCCACCAGCAGAGATCGGCCGGCCAGGGGCGAGACCCAGTACTTC.

In its sample, this clonotype ranks as medium-sized. This chain uses TRBV10-2 with TRBJ1-3; 12 bases line up with TRBD1. The CDR3 spans 14 residues. With V trimmed by 8 bases and J by 7 bases, 6 bases remained unmatched. The germline CDR1 and CDR2 sequences are WSHSY and SAAADI. DNA of the CDR3: TGCGCCAGCGAGCCGGGACAGGGGGCGAACACCATATATTTT. Its protein product is CASEPGQGANTIYF.

By share, this clonotype counts as medium-sized. This chain uses TRBV6-1 with TRBJ1-3, with 9 bases identical to TRBD1. In germline, CDR1 is MNHNS, CDR2 SASEGT. This CDR3 contains 14 residues. V lost 6 bases, J lost 4 bases, and 4 bases stayed unmatched. The CDR3 DNA follows: TGTGCCAGCAGCGACAGGGGGAACGGAAACACCATATATTTT. Translating gives CASSDRGNGNTIYF.